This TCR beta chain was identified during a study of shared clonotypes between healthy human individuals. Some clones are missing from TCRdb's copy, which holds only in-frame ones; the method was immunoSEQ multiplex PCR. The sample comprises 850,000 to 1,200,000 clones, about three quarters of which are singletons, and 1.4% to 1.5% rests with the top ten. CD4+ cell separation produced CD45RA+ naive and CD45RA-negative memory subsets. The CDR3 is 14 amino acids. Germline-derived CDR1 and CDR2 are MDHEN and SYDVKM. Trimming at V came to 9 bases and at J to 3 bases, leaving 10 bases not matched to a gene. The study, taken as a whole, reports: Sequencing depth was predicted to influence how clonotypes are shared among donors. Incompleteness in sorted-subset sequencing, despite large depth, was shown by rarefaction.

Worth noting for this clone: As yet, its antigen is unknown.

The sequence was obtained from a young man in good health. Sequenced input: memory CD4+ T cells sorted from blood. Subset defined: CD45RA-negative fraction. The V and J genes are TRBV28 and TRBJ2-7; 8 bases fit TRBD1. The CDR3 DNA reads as TGTGCCAGTTCTCCAGGAGACAGGGGCTACGAGCAGTACTTC. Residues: CASSPGDRGYEQYF. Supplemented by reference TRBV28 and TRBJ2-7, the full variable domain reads DVKVTQSSRYLVKRTGEKVFLECVQDMDHENMFWYRQDPGLGLRLIYFSYDVKMKEKGDIPEGYSVSREKKERFSLILESASTNQTSMYLCASSPGDRGYEQYFGPGTRLTVT.